The rows below give T cell receptor beta chains drawn from one sample of a study of radiotherapy plus CTLA-4 blockade in lung cancer. The method was immunoSEQ multiplex PCR; TCRdb's version includes in-frame clones alone and lacks a portion of them. In the table there are around 24,000 clones, over 70% of which are singletons. Here the sequenced sample was peripheral blood, taken from a patient treated with radiotherapy plus ipilimumab. The receptors were gathered from a human donor with non-small cell lung cancer who had stable disease on radiotherapy plus ipilimumab. The CDR3 runs from the conserved cysteine through the conserved F or W. A D gene is named only where the DNA matches it firmly. Expanded clones get a size class; other rows say once, few or many, or leave the size out.

V gene: TRBV5-1
D gene: NA
clone size: NA
J gene: TRBJ2-3
CDR3 DNA: TGCGCCAGCAGCTCCCTAACCACAGATACGCAGTATTTT
CDR3 protein: CASSSLTTDTQYF

V gene: TRBV6-4
D gene: TRBD1
clone size: NA
J gene: TRBJ1-2
CDR3 DNA: TGTGCCAGCAGTGACTCGAGCAGGGGGCAAAGCTACACCTTC
CDR3 protein: CASSDSSRGQSYTF

V gene: TRBV9
D gene: NA
clone size: NA
J gene: TRBJ1-6
CDR3 DNA: TGTGCCAGCAGCGTAGCTTCGGGGTCACCCCTCCACTTT
CDR3 protein: CASSVASGSPLHF

V gene: TRBV10-2
D gene: TRBD1
clone size: NA
J gene: TRBJ1-5
CDR3 DNA: TGCGCCAGCAGTGTTACAGGGGGTGGGCAGCCCCAGCATTTT
CDR3 protein: CASSVTGGGQPQHF

V gene: TRBV11-2
D gene: NA
clone size: once
J gene: TRBJ2-3
CDR3 DNA: TGTGCCAGCAGCTTAGTTGCAGGGACACGCACAGATACGCAGTATTTT
CDR3 protein: CASSLVAGTRTDTQYF

V gene: TRBV9
D gene: NA
clone size: NA
J gene: TRBJ2-7
CDR3 DNA: TGTGCCAGCAGCGTAGGCCCTCCGGAATACGAGCAGTACTTC
CDR3 protein: CASSVGPPEYEQYF

V gene: TRBV6-5
D gene: NA
clone size: few
J gene: TRBJ1-2
CDR3 DNA: TGTGCCAGCAGTTACTCGCTCCGGGATGGCTACACCTTC
CDR3 protein: CASSYSLRDGYTF

V gene: TRBV19
D gene: NA
clone size: once
J gene: TRBJ1-4
CDR3 DNA: TGTGCCAGTAACCTCGGAGGAGGCAGCGAAAAACTGTTTTTT
CDR3 protein: CASNLGGGSEKLFF

V gene: TRBV7-9
D gene: TRBD1
clone size: few
J gene: TRBJ1-2
CDR3 DNA: TGTGCCAGCCGGGACAGGGCTTACTATGGCTACACCTTC
CDR3 protein: CASRDRAYYGYTF

V gene: TRBV7-6
D gene: TRBD1
clone size: once
J gene: TRBJ2-7
CDR3 DNA: TGTGCCAGCAGCCCTAGACAGGGTCAAGAGCAGTACTTC
CDR3 protein: CASSPRQGQEQYF

V gene: TRBV30
D gene: NA
clone size: few
J gene: TRBJ1-5
CDR3 DNA: TGTGCCTGGAGTGAGGAGGGGGGACGAGGTCAGCCCCAGCATTTT
CDR3 protein: CAWSEEGGRGQPQHF

V gene: TRBV18
D gene: NA
clone size: NA
J gene: TRBJ1-1
CDR3 DNA: TGTGCCAGCTCACCGTCCGACGGGTTTGAAGCTTTCTTT
CDR3 protein: CASSPSDGFEAFF

V gene: TRBV7-9
D gene: TRBD1
clone size: NA
J gene: TRBJ2-7
CDR3 DNA: TGTGCCAGCAGCACCCTCGCCGGGACAGGGAAATACGAGCAGTACTTC
CDR3 protein: CASSTLAGTGKYEQYF

V gene: TRBV9
D gene: TRBD1
clone size: NA
J gene: TRBJ1-3
CDR3 DNA: TGTGCCAGCAGCGTATCAGTCCAGGGGGACACCATATATTTT
CDR3 protein: CASSVSVQGDTIYF

V gene: TRBV7-9
D gene: TRBD2
clone size: NA
J gene: TRBJ2-1
CDR3 DNA: TGTGCCAGCAGCGCGACCTCGGGAGGGTGGTCGGAAAATGAGCAGTTCTTC
CDR3 protein: CASSATSGGWSENEQFF

V gene: TRBV7-6
D gene: NA
clone size: few
J gene: TRBJ2-7
CDR3 DNA: TGTGCCAGCAGCTTAGAAGGGCGTACTAGCGAGCAGTACTTC
CDR3 protein: CASSLEGRTSEQYF